The rows below give T cell receptor beta chains drawn from one sample of a study of brain T cells in children with intractable seizures. Sequencing was performed with immunoSEQ multiplex PCR; in TCRdb, only in-frame clones are kept and a portion is missing. The profile shows about 80,000 clones, approximately 90% of them singletons. Sequenced material: peripheral blood, taken at surgery. The receptors were gathered from a girl aged 2 to 9 with Rasmussen encephalitis and intractable seizures. Both conserved end residues are part of each CDR3. Each record gives: V gene, D gene, J gene, clone size, CDR3 protein, CDR3 DNA. The D gene is left open where the match is weak. Size is omitted from some rows. Given values are once, few, many or a class for expanded clones.

TRBV11-2	.	TRBJ1-1	once	CASSLGTPEAFF	TGTGCCAGCAGCTTAGGCACACCTGAAGCTTTCTTT
TRBV19	.	TRBJ1-5	once	CASRRIYSNQPQHF	TGTGCCAGTAGGAGGATTTATAGCAATCAGCCCCAGCATTTT
TRBV30	TRBD2	TRBJ2-7	.	CAWSPGTSGRGAYEQYF	TGTGCCTGGAGTCCCGGGACTAGCGGGAGGGGAGCCTACGAGCAGTACTTC
TRBV5-4	TRBD1	TRBJ2-7	.	CASSLTGGEQYF	TGTGCCAGCAGCCTTACAGGGGGTGAGCAGTACTTC
TRBV2	.	TRBJ2-7	.	CASSPKGGGEQYF	TGTGCCAGCAGCCCGAAGGGGGGAGGCGAGCAGTACTTC
TRBV5-6	.	TRBJ2-4	.	CASSLAGKPKNIQYF	TGTGCCAGCAGCTTGGCCGGGAAGCCCAAAAACATTCAGTACTTC
TRBV4-2	TRBD2	TRBJ2-3	once	CASSLSSGEATDTQYF	TGTGCCAGCAGCCTATCTAGCGGGGAGGCCACAGATACGCAGTATTTT
TRBV12-5	TRBD2	TRBJ2-7	.	CASGLVNSGGATEQYF	TGTGCTAGTGGTTTGGTAAATAGCGGGGGGGCCACCGAGCAGTACTTC
TRBV23-1	.	TRBJ1-1	few	CASSQLGGTEAFF	TGCGCCAGCAGTCAACTAGGGGGCACTGAAGCTTTCTTT
TRBV7-2	.	TRBJ1-6	.	CASSIQSGGKSPLHF	TGTGCCAGCAGCATCCAGTCGGGGGGCAAATCACCCCTCCACTTT
TRBV5-4	TRBD1	TRBJ2-1	.	CASSFDRGTYNEQFF	TGTGCCAGCAGCTTCGACAGGGGGACCTACAATGAGCAGTTCTTC
TRBV6-6	.	TRBJ1-4	.	CASNGEGEKLFF	TGTGCCAGCAATGGAGAGGGGGAAAAACTGTTTTTT
TRBV6-5	TRBD1	TRBJ2-7	.	CASMTTGTSYEQYF	TGTGCCAGCATGACGACAGGGACATCCTACGAGCAGTACTTC
TRBV12-5	.	TRBJ2-3	.	CASGLVGGVVKRTDTQYF	TGTGCTAGTGGTTTGGTAGGAGGGGTGGTCAAGCGAACAGATACGCAGTATTTT
TRBV15	.	TRBJ2-7	.	CATSIFIDGWQRTLAYEQYF	TGTGCCACCAGCATTTTCATCGACGGGTGGCAGAGGACCTTGGCCTACGAGCAGTACTTC
TRBV5-5	.	TRBJ2-2	once	CASSLYTGELFF	TGTGCCAGCAGCTTGTACACCGGGGAGCTGTTTTTT
TRBV6-6	.	TRBJ1-3	.	CASKGTNSGNTIYF	TGTGCCAGCAAGGGGACCAACTCTGGAAACACCATATATTTT
TRBV6-1	.	TRBJ2-7	.	CASSDGAYEQYF	TGTGCCAGCAGTGACGGGGCCTACGAGCAGTACTTC
TRBV4-1	TRBD1	TRBJ1-1	few	CASSRRQGLNTEAFF	TGCGCCAGCAGCCGTAGACAGGGCTTGAACACTGAAGCTTTCTTT
TRBV11-3	TRBD2	TRBJ2-3	.	CASSPTSGTDTQYF	TGTGCCAGCAGCCCTACTAGCGGCACAGATACGCAGTATTTT
TRBV19	TRBD2	TRBJ2-1	once	CASSMASGSYNEQFF	TGTGCCAGTAGTATGGCTAGCGGGAGCTACAATGAGCAGTTCTTC
TRBV5-6	.	TRBJ2-7	.	CASTKGTYEQYF	TGTGCCAGCACCAAGGGAACCTACGAGCAGTACTTC
TRBV6-1	TRBD1	TRBJ1-2	.	CASSEADRVGGYTF	TGTGCCAGCAGTGAAGCGGACAGGGTGGGTGGCTACACCTTC
TRBV13	.	TRBJ2-7	.	CASSFGGSYEQYF	TGTGCCAGCAGCTTTGGGGGCTCCTACGAGCAGTACTTC
TRBV10-1	TRBD1	TRBJ2-1	.	CASSGGTGHSYNEQFF	TGCGCCAGCAGCGGAGGGACAGGTCATTCCTACAATGAGCAGTTCTTC
TRBV5-1	.	TRBJ1-6	.	CASSYREEGSPLHF	TGCGCCAGCAGCTACAGGGAAGAGGGTTCACCCCTCCACTTT
TRBV6-5	.	TRBJ2-1	.	CASSYSKGLGYNEQFF	TGTGCCAGCAGTTACTCTAAGGGGCTTGGCTACAATGAGCAGTTCTTC
TRBV7-7	.	TRBJ2-1	few	CASTIRPGSEQFF	TGTGCCAGCACCATTAGACCCGGATCTGAGCAGTTCTTC
TRBV28	.	TRBJ2-2	.	CASSFLWGGPNTGELFF	TGTGCCAGCAGTTTCCTCTGGGGGGGCCCGAACACCGGGGAGCTGTTTTTT
TRBV28	.	TRBJ1-2	.	CASSSPSAGALNYGYTF	TGTGCCAGCAGCTCCCCCTCGGCGGGGGCCCTCAACTATGGCTACACCTTC
TRBV12-2	.	TRBJ1-4	.	CASREQTGSNEKLFF	TGTGCAAGTCGCGAGCAGACAGGGAGTAATGAAAAACTGTTTTTT
TRBV28	.	TRBJ1-3	.	CASSSGPGTGNTIYF	TGTGCCAGCAGTTCGGGCCCAGGGACTGGAAACACCATATATTTT
TRBV4-1	.	TRBJ2-5	.	CASSQVMRTGETQYF	TGCGCCAGCAGCCAAGTAATGAGAACAGGGGAGACCCAGTACTTC
TRBV3-1/TRBV3-2	.	TRBJ1-1	.	CASSQVWLNTEAFF	TGTGCCAGCAGCCAAGTGTGGCTGAACACTGAAGCTTTCTTT
TRBV29-1	TRBD1	TRBJ1-5	.	CSAAEQQGGNQPQHF	TGCAGCGCCGCTGAACAACAGGGGGGCAATCAGCCCCAGCATTTT